Following are 32 T cell receptor beta chains from one sample sequenced in a study of T cells after yellow fever vaccination. MiXCR, applied by TCRdb to the 5' RACE reads, yields one record per CDR3 protein. This table has more than 250,000 distinct CDR3 sequences, around 7.3% appearing once. Here the sequenced sample was PBMCs, taken 35 to 50 days after the first yellow fever vaccination. The origin of the receptors is a man aged 18 to 29 who received the YFV17D yellow fever vaccine.

The chain carries TRBV7-3 and TRBJ2-1, with TRBD2 matching 10 bases. This CDR3 region has 14 residues. Trimming took 8 bases from V and 10 from J; bases not matched to a gene: 11. Germline CDR1 SGHTA, CDR2 FQGTGA. The CDR3 sequence: CASSSGGLAWEQFF. The CDR3 DNA sequence: TGTGCCAGCTCTAGCGGGGGTTTAGCATGGGAGCAGTTCTTC. Combining the CDR3 with reference TRBV7-3 and TRBJ2-1 gives the whole variable domain GAGVSQTPSNKVTEKGKYVELRCDPISGHTALYWYRQSLGQGPEFLIYFQGTGAADDSGLPNDRFFAVRPEGSVSTLKIQRTERGDSAVYLCASSSGGLAWEQFFGPGTRLTVL.

V usage is TRBV20-1 and J usage is TRBJ2-4; 7 nucleotides match TRBD2. The germline V gene has CDR1 DFQATT and CDR2 SNEGSKA (reference sequence). The CDR3 contains 12 residues. CDR3: CSIPGGGNIQYF. The CDR3 DNA reads as TGCTCCATCCCGGGGGGAGGAAACATTCAGTACTTC.

This clonotype has just a few counts. J is TRBJ2-5 and V is TRBV5-1; unclear D gene. Trimming stripped 0 bases from V and 2 bases from J, with 11 bases between. CDR3 length: 15 amino acids. Germline lookup yields CDR1 SGHRS and CDR2 YFSETQ. The CDR3 nucleotides are TGCGCCAGCAGCTTGGCCTGGACGGTTCAAGAGACCCAGTACTTC. Encoded protein: CASSLAWTVQETQYF.

Many counts were recorded for this clonotype. V gene TRBV12-3 or TRBV12-4 combines with J gene TRBJ2-2, with D perhaps TRBD2 (6 bases). The CDR3 length is 14 residues. The V end lost 3 bases, the J end lost 4 bases, and 9 bases lay between the germline ends. CDR3 protein: CASSFGGFTGELFF. The CDR3 nucleotides are TGTGCCAGCAGTTTCGGGGGTTTCACCGGGGAGCTGTTTTTT.

This clonotype was seen more than once but under ten times. V is TRBV7-9 and J is TRBJ2-2, with 8 bases identical to TRBD1. Germline V gene lookup returns CDR1 SEHNR and CDR2 FQNEAQ (reference sequence). There are 15 residues in the CDR3. The V and J ends lost 5 bases and 5 bases, in that order; junction bases with no gene match: 7. The CDR3 DNA reads as TGTGCCAGCAGCGCGGACAGGGTGGTGACCGGGGAGCTGTTTTTT. It codes for CASSADRVVTGELFF. Full variable domain (missing parts from reference TRBV7-9 and TRBJ2-2): DTGVSQNPRHKITKRGQNVTFRCDPISEHNRLYWYRQTLGQGPEFLTYFQNEAQLEKSRLLSDRFSAERPKGSFSTLEIQRTEQGDSAMYLCASSADRVVTGELFFGEGSRLTVL.

In this sample, this clonotype turned up a few times. The V call is TRBV20-1, the J call TRBJ1-5; maybe TRBD1 (6 bases). Germline V gene lookup returns CDR1 DFQATT and CDR2 SNEGSKA (reference sequence). This CDR3 is built from 12 residues. The germline V and J ends were trimmed by 3 bases and 7 bases, with 10 bases remaining between them. CDR3 amino acids: CSASVRGQPQHF. In nucleotides, the CDR3 is TGCAGTGCTAGTGTCAGGGGCCAGCCCCAGCATTTT.

The table lists this clonotype with many counts. The rearrangement links TRBV11-2 to TRBJ2-5, with TRBD2 identical over 13 bases. The V gene's germline CDR1 is SGHAT and CDR2 FQNNGV. This CDR3 comprises 16 residues. With 5 bases clipped from V and 3 bases from J, the junction kept 6 bases outside the gene matches. The CDR3 bases are TGTGCCAGCAGCCCACGACTAGCGGGGGGTGAAGAGACCCAGTACTTC. It yields the protein CASSPRLAGGEETQYF. Combining the CDR3 with reference TRBV11-2 and TRBJ2-5 gives the whole variable domain EAGVAQSPRYKIIEKRQSVAFWCNPISGHATLYWYQQILGQGPKLLIQFQNNGVVDDSQLPKDRFSAERLKGVDSTLKIQPAKLEDSAVYLCASSPRLAGGEETQYFGPGTRLLVL.

This clonotype was recorded a few times. This CDR3 is CASSLPGYGTRGGNTIYF. Written as DNA, the CDR3 is TGTGCCAGCAGCTTACCGGGTTACGGGACACGCGGAGGAAACACCATATATTTT. V is TRBV5-4 and J is TRBJ1-3; a weak D match, TRBD1 (6 bases). The germline V and J ends were trimmed by 2 bases and 4 bases, with 22 bases remaining between them. The CDR3 length is 18 residues. The germline gives CDR1 SGHNT, CDR2 YYREEE (reference sequence).

This clonotype was found a few times. The V gene is TRBV11-2, the J gene TRBJ2-1; no definite D call. V lost 4 bases to trimming and J lost 3 bases, with 10 bases between them. The germline V gene has CDR1 SGHAT and CDR2 FQNNGV. The CDR3 extends over 14 amino acids. CDR3 amino acids: CASSSTRNYNEQFF. In DNA form, the CDR3 reads TGTGCCAGCAGCTCCACCCGAAACTACAATGAGCAGTTCTTC.

This clonotype was seen ten or more times. The chain has TRBV12-3 or TRBV12-4 and TRBJ2-1; TRBD2 matches 7 bases. The CDR3 spans 14 residues. Losses at the gene ends were 6 bases for V and 0 bases for J; bases not matched to a gene: 2. The CDR3 protein is CASRERGSYNEQFF. The CDR3 DNA reads TGTGCCAGCAGAGAGCGGGGCTCCTACAATGAGCAGTTCTTC.

This clonotype appeared a few times. The chain recombines TRBV12-3 or TRBV12-4 with TRBJ2-1; no firm D call. The CDR3 consists of 15 residues. With 3 bases removed from V and 6 bases from J, the gap between germline ends came to 15 bases. In DNA, the CDR3 is TGTGCCAGCAGTTTTTCATCCCCCAGTTTCAATGAGCAGTTCTTC. This sequence encodes CASSFSSPSFNEQFF.

This chain connects TRBV7-9 to TRBJ2-4, with D perhaps TRBD1 (5 bases). The V end lost 5 bases, the J end lost 0 bases, and 17 bases lay between the germline ends. There are 17 residues in the CDR3. The germline V gene has CDR1 SEHNR and CDR2 FQNEAQ (reference sequence). CDR3 nucleotides: TGTGCCAGCAGCCAAAGAACAGGAGCTGGAGCCAAAAACATTCAGTACTTC. Translating it yields CASSQRTGAGAKNIQYF.

This clonotype was counted between two and nine times. The chain employs TRBV4-3 and TRBJ1-2; no clear D. Germline V gives CDR1 LGHNA, CDR2 YSLEER. The CDR3 has 14 amino acids. Trimming took off 1 base at V and 4 bases at J, with 10 bases between the two ends. In DNA, the CDR3 is TGCGCCAGCAGCCAAGTATCCTTGACCTATGGCTACACCTTC. This codes for CASSQVSLTYGYTF.

The CDR3: CASSYLGWTDTQYF. As DNA, the CDR3 is TGTGCCAGCAGTTACTTGGGATGGACGGATACGCAGTATTTT. V gene TRBV6-5 combines with J gene TRBJ2-3; D call uncertain. V shed 1 base and J shed 6 bases, with 11 bases lying between them. The CDR3 runs to 14 residues. Germline V gives CDR1 MNHEY, CDR2 SVGAGI.

V is TRBV7-6 and J is TRBJ2-7, with TRBD2 identical over 10 bases. With V trimmed by 2 bases and J by 0 bases, 16 bases remained unmatched. This CDR3 comprises 20 residues. Germline V gives CDR1 SGHVS, CDR2 FNYEAQ. The CDR3 DNA is TGTGCCAGCAGCTTAAACTTTGCTAGCGGGGGCCCCCGGAGCTCCTACGAGCAGTACTTC. It is translated as CASSLNFASGGPRSSYEQYF.

The genes are TRBV7-2 and TRBJ2-5; the match to TRBD2 covers 11 bases. The CDR3 runs to 17 residues. Unmatched junction bases numbered 7, after V lost 1 base and J lost 3 bases. Looked up from germline, CDR1 is SGHTA and CDR2 is FQGNSA. CDR3 nucleotide sequence: TGTGCCAGCAGCTTAGTCCTAGCGGGGGGAGGTAAAGAGACCCAGTACTTC. Residues: CASSLVLAGGGKETQYF.

This clonotype turned up a few times. The chain uses TRBV15 and TRBJ2-7, with 9 bases matching TRBD2. The J segment lost 5 bases and the V segment lost 1 base, leaving 6 bases of the junction unmatched. Per germline, CDR1 LNHNV and CDR2 YYDKDF (reference sequence). The CDR3 contains 15 residues. The CDR3 bases are TGTGCCACCAGCAGAGCCGGGACTAGCCGACACGAGCAGTACTTC. Its protein product is CATSRAGTSRHEQYF. Filled out from reference TRBV15 and TRBJ2-7, the complete variable domain reads DAMVIQNPRYQVTQFGKPVTLSCSQTLNHNVMYWYQQKSSQAPKLLFHYYDKDFNNEADTPDNFQSRRPNTSFCFLDIRSPGLGDTAMYLCATSRAGTSRHEQYFGPGTRLTVT.

The CDR3 loop reads CASSLKKEGGRETQYF. Here the CDR3 DNA reads TGTGCCAGCAGTTTGAAAAAGGAGGGGGGGCGAGAGACCCAGTACTTC. The V call is TRBV28, the J call TRBJ2-5; TRBD2 might be the D (7 bases). The V gene lost 3 bases and the J gene lost 4 bases, with 18 bases spanning the gap. This CDR3 spans 16 amino acids. Germline-derived CDR1 and CDR2 are MDHEN and SYDVKM. The whole variable domain, filled in from reference TRBV28 and TRBJ2-5, reads DVKVTQSSRYLVKRTGEKVFLECVQDMDHENMFWYRQDPGLGLRLIYFSYDVKMKEKGDIPEGYSVSREKKERFSLILESASTNQTSMYLCASSLKKEGGRETQYFGPGTRLLVL.

This chain uses TRBV19 with TRBJ2-1; D remains unclear. Germline CDR1 and CDR2: LNHDA and SQIVND (reference sequence). V dropped 6 bases and J dropped 2 bases, with 8 bases sitting between them. The CDR3 has 13 residues. In DNA, the CDR3 is TGTGCCAGTAGGACTGGGACCTACAATGAGCAGTTCTTC. The encoded protein is CASRTGTYNEQFF.

This chain links TRBV11-3 with TRBJ2-5, with D unresolved. Per the germline V gene, CDR1 is SGHNT and CDR2 is YENEEA. The V end was cut by 2 bases, the J end by 5 bases, with 21 bases between. The CDR3 totals 17 residues. In nucleotides, the CDR3 is TGTGCCAGCAGCTTAAATCCTGGCAATCATCCTCGGGAGACCCAGTACTTC. Its protein product is CASSLNPGNHPRETQYF.

This clonotype came up a few times. The chain recombines TRBV5-4 with TRBJ2-2, with 11 positions matching TRBD1. Germline V gene lookup returns CDR1 SGHNT and CDR2 YYREEE (reference sequence). The CDR3 has 16 amino acids. V shed 4 bases, J shed 8 bases, and the junction held 10 bases outside the gene matches. The CDR3 nucleotides read TGTGCCAGCAGCGCATGGACAGGGGGCGCACGGGGGGAGCTGTTTTTT. The encoded protein is CASSAWTGGARGELFF.

This clonotype was counted only a few times. V and J are TRBV5-8 and TRBJ1-3, with D possibly being TRBD1 (5 bases). The CDR3 has 15 amino acids. The V gene lost 0 bases and the J gene lost 5 bases, with 12 bases spanning the gap. Germline V lookup: CDR1 SGHTS, CDR2 YDEGEE. CDR3 coding DNA: TGTGCCAGCAGCTTGGATCAGGGTCGAAGAAACACCATATATTTT. This sequence encodes CASSLDQGRRNTIYF.

The chain links TRBV6-1 to TRBJ2-2; 7 bases line up with TRBD1. Germline CDR1 MNHNS, CDR2 SASEGT. V gave up 8 bases and J gave up 2 bases; unmatched junction bases: 8. The length of the CDR3 is 15 residues. CDR3 sequence reads: CASWRGGVNTGELFF. DNA of the CDR3: TGTGCCAGCTGGAGAGGGGGCGTAAACACCGGGGAGCTGTTTTTT.

This clonotype appeared many times. The chain recombines TRBV7-9 with TRBJ2-1, with unresolved D. The germline gives CDR1 SEHNR, CDR2 FQNEAQ (reference sequence). The CDR3 length is 14 residues. Trimming pared 5 bases from V and 0 bases from J, leaving 8 bases between. CDR3 protein: CASSTSSSYNEQFF. CDR3 sequence (DNA): TGTGCCAGCAGCACTTCGAGCTCCTACAATGAGCAGTTCTTC. Variable domain in full (rest from reference TRBV7-9 and TRBJ2-1): DTGVSQNPRHKITKRGQNVTFRCDPISEHNRLYWYRQTLGQGPEFLTYFQNEAQLEKSRLLSDRFSAERPKGSFSTLEIQRTEQGDSAMYLCASSTSSSYNEQFFGPGTRLTVL.

The V call is TRBV7-8, the J call TRBJ1-1, with D uncertain. The germline V gene has CDR1 SGHVS and CDR2 FQNEAQ. The CDR3 sequence is 15 residues long. Trimming cost V 2 bases and J 4 bases, with 14 bases left between them. For the CDR3, the DNA is TGTGCCAGCAGCTTACGGGGAGACACACCCACTGAAGCTTTCTTT. Its translation is CASSLRGDTPTEAFF.

The rearrangement uses TRBV12-3 or TRBV12-4 and TRBJ2-1, with 9 nucleotides matching TRBD1. Germline trimming cut 5 bases from V and 0 bases from J; bases unmatched to any gene: 5. The CDR3 extends over 16 amino acids. The CDR3 spells CASSTGGRSSYNEQFF. The CDR3 nucleotides read TGTGCCAGCAGTACAGGGGGCAGGAGCTCCTACAATGAGCAGTTCTTC.

This chain uses TRBV5-4 with TRBJ2-3; unclear D gene. Germline CDR1 reads SGHNT; CDR2 reads YYREEE (reference sequence). The CDR3 is 11 amino acids. The germline V and J ends were trimmed by 9 bases and 8 bases, with 13 bases remaining between them. The CDR3 loop reads CATSPGGTQYF. CDR3 sequence (DNA): TGTGCCACCTCCCCCGGTGGTACGCAGTATTTT.

This clonotype came up a few times. V and J are TRBV27 and TRBJ2-1; possibly TRBD1 for D (7 bases). This CDR3 is 14 amino acids long. Germline CDR1 and CDR2: MNHEY and SMNVEV (reference sequence). Trimming stripped 2 bases from V and 7 bases from J, with 12 bases between. Here the CDR3 reads CASSLDSGGNEQFF. DNA for the CDR3: TGTGCCAGCAGTTTAGATTCAGGGGGGAATGAGCAGTTCTTC.

V gene TRBV20-1 combines with J gene TRBJ1-5; tentatively, D is TRBD1 (5 bases). This CDR3 has 13 residues. The germline gives CDR1 DFQATT, CDR2 SNEGSKA (reference sequence). Trimming removed 3 bases from V and 3 bases from J, with 9 bases in between. The CDR3 region has the DNA TGCAGTGCTAGGGACATTTTCAATCAGCCCCAGCATTTT. Translation gives CSARDIFNQPQHF.

This clonotype has only a few counts. The chain combines TRBV24-1 with TRBJ2-2; 7 bases are shared with TRBD2. The CDR3 is 14 amino acids. With V trimmed by 7 bases and J by 3 bases, 4 bases remained unmatched. In germline, CDR1 is KGHDR, CDR2 SFDVKD. CDR3 in amino acids: CATRASGDTGELFF. CDR3 nucleotides: TGTGCCACCAGGGCTAGCGGCGACACCGGGGAGCTGTTTTTT.

The genes are TRBV19 and TRBJ2-7; 10 bases map to TRBD1. This CDR3 comprises 15 residues. The germline V gene has CDR1 LNHDA and CDR2 SQIVND (reference sequence). V gave up 6 bases and J gave up 0 bases; unmatched junction bases: 5. CDR3: CASSQRTGGSYEQYF. CDR3 in DNA: TGTGCCAGTAGCCAAAGGACAGGGGGCTCCTACGAGCAGTACTTC.

This rearrangement joins TRBV7-9 to TRBJ2-7; D possibly corresponds to TRBD1 (5 bases). The CDR3 is 14 amino acids. The germline CDR1 and CDR2 sequences are SEHNR and FQNEAQ (reference sequence). Trimming took off 7 bases at V and 2 bases at J, with 15 bases between the two ends. CDR3 sequence (DNA): TGTGCCAGCACTCGTCCCGGACATACCTACGAGCAGTACTTC. This gives the protein CASTRPGHTYEQYF.